The source of this T cell receptor beta chain is a study of cytomegalovirus exposure and HLA in healthy donors. Study overall: Researchers found that just over 80% of under 450 genotyped donors fell within the Caucasian-associated ancestry cluster.

Whole-study findings and limits: In a later analysis, HLA-C alleles had the fewest associated TCRs, DRB1 alleles the most.

Remarks on this clone: Antigen specificity is unknown.

Primers: 60 Vbeta forward and 13 Jbeta reverse. Measured with immunoSEQ multiplex PCR; TCRdb has only the in-frame clones, and not every one. The data show approximately 240,000 clones, 85% to 90% seen once. Germline-derived CDR1 and CDR2 are MGHRA and YSYEKL. The CDR3 spans 15 residues. V was shortened by 3 bases and J by 10 bases, with 19 bases between the two germline ends. The chain uses TRBV4-1 and TRBJ2-1; possible D gene TRBD2, 5 bases. Sequencing input: PBMCs. The TCR originated in a woman under 30 in good health and CMV-seronegative. The CDR3, as DNA: TGCGCCAGCAGCCAGGGAGTCGCCCGGATTCAGGAGCAGTTCTTC. This sequence encodes CASSQGVARIQEQFF.